Reported below is one T cell receptor (beta chain). Its cognate antigen is unknown. This specimen belongs to a study of OX40 agonist ivuxolimab in advanced cancers. The study's findings and limits: More expanded clones were seen, on average, in CD8+ T cells than in CD4+. Both CD4+ and CD8+ T cell populations in blood had undergone clonal expansion by week 6 at 0.1 to 3.0 mg/kg.

V shed 3 bases and J shed 2 bases, with 7 bases lying between them. Germline CDR1 LNHDA, CDR2 SQIVND (reference sequence). CDR3 length equals 13 residues. Only in-frame clones appear in the TCRdb table, and some are missing; sequencing was by immunoSEQ multiplex PCR. This sample has almost 45,000 clones, with approximately 91% found just once. This TCR derives from an adult with an advanced solid tumor such as melanoma, head and neck, liver or kidney cancer. Source: CD4+ or CD8+ T cells sorted from blood, taken in a trial of the OX40 agonist ivuxolimab. The rearrangement links TRBV19 to TRBJ1-1; D call uncertain. CDR3 nucleotides: TGTGCCAGTAGTATGGGTATTAACACTGAAGCTTTCTTT. Protein product: CASSMGINTEAFF. Combining the CDR3 with reference TRBV19 and TRBJ1-1 gives the whole variable domain DGGITQSPKYLFRKEGQNVTLSCEQNLNHDAMYWYRQDPGQGLRLIYYSQIVNDFQKGDIAEGYSVSREKKESFPLTVTSAQKNPTAFYLCASSMGINTEAFFGQGTRLTVV.